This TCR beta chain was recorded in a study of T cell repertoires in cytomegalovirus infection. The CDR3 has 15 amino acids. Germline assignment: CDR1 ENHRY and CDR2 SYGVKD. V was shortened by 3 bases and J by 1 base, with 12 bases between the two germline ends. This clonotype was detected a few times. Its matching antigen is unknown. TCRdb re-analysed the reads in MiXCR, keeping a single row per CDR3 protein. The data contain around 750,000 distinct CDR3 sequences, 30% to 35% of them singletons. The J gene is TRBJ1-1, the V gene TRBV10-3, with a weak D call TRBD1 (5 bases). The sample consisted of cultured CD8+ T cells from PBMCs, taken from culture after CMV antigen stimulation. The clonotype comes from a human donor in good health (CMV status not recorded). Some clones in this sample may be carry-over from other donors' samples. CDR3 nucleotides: TGTGCCATCAGTGAAGGGGTGGGGGAGAACACTGAAGCTTTCTTT. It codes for CAISEGVGENTEAFF.